This T cell receptor beta chain was retrieved from a study of cytomegalovirus exposure and HLA in healthy donors. From germline, CDR1 is MGHDK and CDR2 SYGVNS. After removal of 4 bases from V and 1 base from J, the junction contained 4 bases not matched to a gene. The CDR3 extends over 16 amino acids. Vbeta (60) and Jbeta (13) primers were used in the PCR. Original handling: In a later analysis, the count reached 82 million or so unique TCR beta chains, with 10 million to 14 million shared. Sequenced by immunoSEQ multiplex PCR; TCRdb stores in-frame clones only, minus some. The D gene and trimming were derived from the DNA, and the V and J assignments and clone size from that table. This sample yields 100,000 to 150,000 clones, of which 77% are seen a single time; about 4.3% belongs to the top ten. At collection, donors were nominally healthy, but unrecorded immune exposures were probable.

The sequencing input was PBMCs. The rearrangement uses TRBV25-1 and TRBJ1-4, with 9 positions matching TRBD1. The sequence was collected from a male donor in good health and CMV-seropositive. The CDR3 DNA reads as TGTGCCAGCAGTGCCTACAGGGGGCAAACTAATGAAAAACTGTTTTTT. It encodes CASSAYRGQTNEKLFF.